This TCR beta chain comes out of a study of early T cells in non-severe SARS-CoV-2 infection. Study in general: The study sequenced bulk RNA from unsorted whole blood, with chains unpaired. Findings and caveats of the study: A preference for anti-spike CD8 responses marked VDJdb matching, which missed private and CD4 specificities.

In regard to this clonotype: What it recognizes is unknown.

Unique molecular identifiers tagged individual cDNA molecules. TCRdb reprocessed the 5' RACE reads via MiXCR and lists one record per CDR3 protein. In the table there are roughly 52,000 distinct CDR3 sequences, approximately 6.3% of which are singletons. Unmatched junction bases numbered 13, after V lost 10 bases and J lost 7 bases. CDR1 and CDR2 from the germline V gene are ENHRY and SYGVKD. CDR3 length equals 15 residues. The source of this sequence is an adult who was a healthcare worker with PCR-confirmed SARS-CoV-2 infection or an uninfected control (not recorded which). The V and J genes are TRBV10-3 and TRBJ1-6; 7 bases agree with TRBD1. Here the sequenced sample was whole blood, taken at baseline. CDR3 residues: CATQGSTGSNSPLHF. The DNA for the CDR3 is TGTGCCACCCAGGGATCGACAGGGAGCAATTCACCCCTCCACTTT.